The TCR beta chain described here comes from a study of control samples from healthy donors and cancer patients. CDR3 size: 15 residues. Germline CDR1 is PRHDT and CDR2 is FYEKMQ (reference sequence). The V and J ends lost 8 bases and 1 base respectively, with 17 bases between them. Data came from immunoSEQ multiplex PCR; TCRdb stores just in-frame clones and leaves some out. The repertoire holds roughly 120,000 clones, with 70% to 90% as singletons. The V and J genes are TRBV13 and TRBJ1-1; TRBD1 is a possible D gene (5 bases). The TCR comes from a man aged 40-50 years in good health. The sequenced sample was blood. The CDR3 loop reads CASFPRQRGNTEAFF. CDR3 nucleotides: TGTGCCAGCTTCCCCAGACAGAGAGGGAACACTGAAGCTTTCTTT.